This entry lists 18 T cell receptor beta chains sequenced from one sample in a study of patients and donors after allogeneic stem cell transplantation. MiXCR was run by TCRdb on the RT-PCR reads, yielding one entry per CDR3 protein. The sample has 150,000 to 200,000 distinct CDR3 sequences, 25% to 35% seen once; the top ten hold about 3%. Material: blood, either unsorted or a sorted T cell fraction (not recorded which). The source of these receptors is a human donor who was either an allogeneic HSCT recipient or a stem cell or donor lymphocyte infusion donor (not recorded which). It is not recorded whose cells these are; they may come from a transplant donor.

This clonotype has only a few counts. The genes are TRBV20-1 and TRBJ1-1; D remains unclear. The CDR3 loop spans 13 amino acids. Per the germline V gene, CDR1 is DFQATT and CDR2 is SNEGSKA (reference sequence). Written as DNA, the CDR3 is TGCAGAGCCTCTGACGGATTGAACACTGAAGCTTTCTTT. Residues: CRASDGLNTEAFF.

This clonotype showed up just a few times. The chain couples TRBV5-1 to TRBJ2-3; D is possibly TRBD2 (6 bases). CDR1 is SGHRS, CDR2 YFSETQ, per germline. This CDR3 has 16 amino acids. The V end lost 0 bases, the J end lost 4 bases, and 15 bases lay between the germline ends. The CDR3 DNA reads as TGCGCCAGCAGCTTGGACTGGGGCGGGACCGCAGATACGCAGTATTTT. As protein: CASSLDWGGTADTQYF.

This clonotype has a single count. V usage is TRBV9 and J usage is TRBJ2-1; D is uncertain. V was pared by 0 bases and J by 8 bases, with 15 bases between. Germline V lookup: CDR1 SGDLS, CDR2 YYNGEE. The CDR3 totals 15 residues. CDR3 nucleotides: TGTGCCAGCAGCGTAGGTCCCAGCGCTATCTATGAGCAGTTCTTC. It yields the protein CASSVGPSAIYEQFF.

The chain couples TRBV28 to TRBJ2-5, with 13 nucleotides matching TRBD2. The CDR3 covers 15 residues. The germline V gene encodes CDR1 MDHEN and CDR2 SYDVKM. After removal of 4 bases from V and 5 bases from J, the junction contained 4 bases not matched to a gene. In DNA, the CDR3 is TGTGCCAGCAGTTGGACTAGCGGGAGACGGGAGACCCAGTACTTC. Translated, it gives CASSWTSGRRETQYF.

This clonotype turned up a few times. This rearrangement joins TRBV7-3 to TRBJ2-1; unclear D gene. The CDR3 loop spans 16 amino acids. V was cut by 2 bases and J by 0 bases, with 11 bases left in between. Germline V gene lookup returns CDR1 SGHTA and CDR2 FQGTGA. In nucleotides, the CDR3 is TGTGCCAGCAGCTTAGGAAGGCGGAGCTCCTACAATGAGCAGTTCTTC. Translating gives CASSLGRRSSYNEQFF.

The rearrangement joins TRBV20-1 to TRBJ2-3, with D tentatively TRBD1 (6 bases). Between the trimmed V and J ends, which lost 4 bases and 3 bases, there was a span of 14 bases. Germline loops: CDR1 DFQATT, CDR2 SNEGSKA (reference sequence). This CDR3 region has 14 residues. The CDR3 region is CSATYREGTDTQYF. Here the CDR3 DNA reads TGCAGTGCTACCTACAGGGAAGGGACAGATACGCAGTATTTT.

This clonotype was observed a few times. The V gene is TRBV9, the J gene TRBJ1-1; 7 nucleotides match TRBD1. The CDR3 has 15 amino acids. Per the germline V gene, CDR1 is SGDLS and CDR2 is YYNGEE. Germline trimming cut 3 bases from V and 3 bases from J; bases unmatched to any gene: 8. CDR3 nucleotides: TGTGCCAGCAGCGCTCTACAGGGGAGCTACACTGAAGCTTTCTTT. Translated, it gives CASSALQGSYTEAFF. The whole variable domain, filled in from reference TRBV9 and TRBJ1-1, reads DSGVTQTPKHLITATGQRVTLRCSPRSGDLSVYWYQQSLDQGLQFLIQYYNGEERAKGNILERFSAQQFPDLHSELNLSSLELGDSALYFCASSALQGSYTEAFFGQGTRLTVV.

The chain joins TRBV27 to TRBJ1-5; D not certain. Germline V gives CDR1 MNHEY, CDR2 SMNVEV (reference sequence). This CDR3 is 14 amino acids long. The ends were cut back, 4 bases at V and 3 bases at J, with 10 bases in the middle. Here the CDR3 reads CASSYRGYNQPQHF. As DNA, the CDR3 is TGTGCCAGCAGTTACCGGGGATACAATCAGCCCCAGCATTTT.

This clonotype was seen a handful of times. The chain links TRBV7-2 to TRBJ1-1; D gene ambiguous. This CDR3 comprises 14 residues. In germline, CDR1 is SGHTA, CDR2 FQGNSA. The V end was cut by 1 base, the J end by 6 bases, with 12 bases between. CDR3 loop: CASSLVPGMSEAFF. CDR3 bases: TGTGCCAGCAGCTTAGTTCCGGGGATGTCTGAAGCTTTCTTT.

This rearrangement joins TRBV3-1 to TRBJ2-1; 10 positions match TRBD2. V shed 4 bases, J shed 4 bases, and the junction held 4 bases outside the gene matches. The CDR3 is 15 amino acids. CDR1 LGHDT and CDR2 YNNKEL come from the germline V gene (reference sequence). CDR3 in amino acids: CASSPWTSGYNEQFF. The DNA for the CDR3 is TGTGCCAGCAGCCCCTGGACTAGCGGATACAATGAGCAGTTCTTC.

The rearrangement links TRBV29-1 to TRBJ2-7, with D perhaps matching TRBD2 (5 bases). CDR1 and CDR2 (germline): SQVTM, ANQGSEA. This CDR3 has 14 residues. V lost 2 bases to trimming and J lost 3 bases, with 14 bases between them. The chain's CDR3 is CSVEFLRGSYEQYF. The CDR3 DNA sequence: TGCAGCGTTGAATTTCTGCGAGGGAGCTACGAGCAGTACTTC.

The gene calls are TRBV6-2 or TRBV6-3 and TRBJ2-2; D remains ambiguous. CDR1 MNHEY and CDR2 SVGEGT come from the germline V gene. The CDR3 has 14 residues. V shed 7 bases and J shed 1 base, with 10 bases lying between them. The CDR3 DNA is TGTGCCAGCACCCCCTGGGGGAACACCGGGGAGCTGTTTTTT. The encoded protein is CASTPWGNTGELFF.

The chain combines TRBV20-1 with TRBJ2-5; D is ambiguous. The germline gives CDR1 DFQATT, CDR2 SNEGSKA (reference sequence). V lost 0 bases to trimming and J lost 7 bases, with 21 bases between them. CDR3 length equals 16 residues. DNA for the CDR3: TGCAGTGCTAGAGATGGCCCTTTAGAGACTTCGGCGACCCAGTACTTC. Translation gives CSARDGPLETSATQYF.

In this sample, this clonotype turned up many times. The chain uses TRBV6-5 and TRBJ1-1; D is perhaps TRBD1 (5 bases). V was cut by 3 bases and J by 4 bases, with 12 bases left in between. From germline, CDR1 is MNHEY and CDR2 SVGAGI. The CDR3 is 14 residues long. The CDR3 region has the DNA TGTGCCAGCAGTTATGGGGGAGGGGTCACTGAAGCTTTCTTT. Protein: CASSYGGGVTEAFF.

This sequence joins TRBV20-1 and TRBJ1-2; 8 positions agree with TRBD1. After removal of 7 bases from V and 5 bases from J, the junction contained 15 bases not matched to a gene. The CDR3 runs to 15 residues. In germline, CDR1 is DFQATT, CDR2 SNEGSKA (reference sequence). The CDR3 protein is CSVPRAGGVGYGYTF. CDR3 DNA sequence: TGCAGTGTCCCAAGGGCAGGGGGCGTTGGGTATGGCTACACCTTC.

The V gene is TRBV5-1, the J gene TRBJ1-1; 9 nucleotides match TRBD1. The germline gives CDR1 SGHRS, CDR2 YFSETQ. V trimming: 5 bases; J trimming: 1 base; junction bases outside the gene matches: 6. The CDR3 is 15 residues long. The CDR3 is CASRSTGGSNTEAFF. CDR3 nucleotides: TGCGCCAGCAGGTCTACAGGGGGCTCGAACACTGAAGCTTTCTTT.

This chain connects TRBV12-3 or TRBV12-4 to TRBJ2-3; 8 bases are shared with TRBD1. The junction had 4 bases not matched to a gene; V was cut back by 3 bases and J by 2 bases. The CDR3 is made up of 15 amino acids. The CDR3 coding sequence is TGTGCCAGCAGTTTGAGGGACAGGACCACAGATACGCAGTATTTT. Translating it yields CASSLRDRTTDTQYF.

V gene TRBV6-6 combines with J gene TRBJ2-7; the D gene is possibly TRBD1 (6 bases). Germline V CDR1 and CDR2: MNHNY, SVGAGI (reference sequence). V lost 7 bases to trimming and J lost 6 bases, with 16 bases between them. The CDR3 is made up of 13 amino acids. CDR3 coding DNA: TGTGCCAGCACGAGACAGGAAATGATCGAGCAGTACTTC. As protein: CASTRQEMIEQYF.